Listed here are 26 T cell receptor beta chains from one sample, sequenced in a study of blood T cells in healthy people across ages. Then a second PCR, running about 6 to 12 cycles, was carried out with a sample-barcoded 5' primer and a J-beta primer mix. TCRdb re-derived calls from the 5' RACE reads in MiXCR, one entry per CDR3 protein. The repertoire holds about 970,000 distinct CDR3 sequences, with around 54% as singletons. Sequences were obtained from blood. These receptors were collected from a woman aged 55-69 years in good health.

This clonotype was counted only a few times. The CDR3 sequence: CSARPPPHEQYF. The CDR3 bases are TGCAGTGCTAGACCGCCGCCCCACGAGCAGTACTTC. This chain uses TRBV20-1 with TRBJ2-7; D uncertain. CDR3 length equals 12 residues. Trimming took 2 bases from V and 5 from J, leaving 10 bases between them. CDR1 and CDR2 from the germline V gene are DFQATT and SNEGSKA (reference sequence).

The CDR3 DNA follows: TGTGCCAGCAGTAAAAGTCGCGGCTTCAAGAGTGATTTGAATGAGCAGTTCTTC. This gives the protein CASSKSRGFKSDLNEQFF. This rearrangement joins TRBV11-2 to TRBJ2-1; D remains unclear. The germline CDR1 and CDR2 sequences are SGHAT and FQNNGV. The CDR3 has 18 amino acids. The V end was cut by 6 bases, the J end by 7 bases, with 28 bases between.

This clonotype was found a few times. The chain combines TRBV6-2 or TRBV6-3 with TRBJ2-1; D may be TRBD2 (7 bases). Trimming took 7 bases from V and 12 from J, leaving 22 bases between them. Germline CDR1 and CDR2: MNHEY and SVGEGT. This CDR3 has 14 amino acids. The CDR3 nucleotides read TGTGCCAGCACGGGGGGCGATAGAGCGGGAAGGCAGTTCTTC. Translation gives CASTGGDRAGRQFF.

The genes are TRBV30 and TRBJ1-2; no clear D gene. This CDR3 region has 11 residues. V was cut by 0 bases and J by 6 bases, with 5 bases left in between. Germline CDR1 is GTSNPN and CDR2 is SVGIG (reference sequence). For the CDR3, the DNA is TGTGCCTGGAGTGTAACCGATGGCTACACCTTC. Translated: CAWSVTDGYTF. Combining the CDR3 with reference TRBV30 and TRBJ1-2 gives the whole variable domain SQTIHQWPATLVQPVGSPLSLECTVEGTSNPNLYWYRQAAGRGLQLLFYSVGIGQISSEVPQNLSASRPQDRQFILSSKKLLLSDSGFYLCAWSVTDGYTFGSGTRLTVV.

The chain recombines TRBV5-1 with TRBJ2-4; 9 bases are shared with TRBD2. Germline V gene data show CDR1 as SGHRS and CDR2 as YFSETQ. The CDR3 covers 14 residues. Trimming at V came to 6 bases and at J to 13 bases, leaving 14 bases not matched to a gene. Written as DNA, the CDR3 is TGCGCCAGCAAGGACCCTAGCGGGACGTACAAGCAGTACTTC. Amino acids: CASKDPSGTYKQYF.

This clonotype was observed a handful of times. The V gene is TRBV28, the J gene TRBJ2-5; no clear D gene. The DNA end is a closer match to TRBJ2-7, so the J assignment may be wrong. Germline CDR1 and CDR2: MDHEN and SYDVKM. This CDR3 comprises 12 residues. The DNA for the CDR3 is TGTGCCAGCAGTCCCCCAGGTGACGAGCAGTACTTC. The encoded protein is CASSPPGDEQYF.

V usage is TRBV6-6 and J usage is TRBJ1-6; TRBD1 matches at 8 bases. CDR1 and CDR2 (germline): MNHNY, SVGAGI (reference sequence). This CDR3 has 16 amino acids. J gave up 5 bases and V 0 bases, and 3 bases lay outside the gene matches. The CDR3 is CASSYSDRADNSPLHF. CDR3 coding DNA: TGTGCCAGCAGTTACTCGGACAGGGCGGATAATTCACCCCTCCACTTT.

The chain links TRBV5-5 to TRBJ2-3; D remains unclear. Germline lookup yields CDR1 SGHKS and CDR2 YYEKEE (reference sequence). The CDR3 sequence is 14 residues long. With 1 base removed from V and 6 bases from J, the gap between germline ends came to 12 bases. The CDR3 sequence is CASSLIGLSDTQYF. Here the CDR3 DNA reads TGTGCCAGCAGCTTGATTGGGCTATCGGATACGCAGTATTTT. The full variable domain, with the rest looked up from reference TRBV5-5 and TRBJ2-3, is DAGVTQSPTHLIKTRGQQVTLRCSPISGHKSVSWYQQVLGQGPQFIFQYYEKEERGRGNFPDRFSARQFPNYSSELNVNALLLGDSALYLCASSLIGLSDTQYFGPGTRLTVL.

The V call is TRBV5-1, the J call TRBJ2-1, with a tentative D call TRBD2 (6 bases). This CDR3 has 15 residues. Germline lookup yields CDR1 SGHRS and CDR2 YFSETQ. Trimming took off 2 bases at V and 4 bases at J, with 13 bases between the two ends. CDR3 bases: TGCGCCAGCAGCTTACGCGGGGCTTTGTACAATGAGCAGTTCTTC. It translates to CASSLRGALYNEQFF.

This chain joins TRBV7-2 and TRBJ1-2; no reliable D call. V was cut by 1 base and J by 2 bases, with 11 bases left in between. The CDR3 totals 15 residues. Germline loops: CDR1 SGHTA, CDR2 FQGNSA. DNA of the CDR3: TGTGCCAGCAGCTTAGGGGTCGGAGGGAACTATGGCTACACCTTC. This codes for CASSLGVGGNYGYTF.

V is TRBV14 and J is TRBJ1-6, with D perhaps TRBD1 (5 bases). Germline V lookup: CDR1 SGHDN, CDR2 FVKESK. V was pared by 4 bases and J by 9 bases, with 16 bases between. The CDR3 contains 15 residues. The CDR3 DNA is TGTGCCAGCAGCCCGGGACTAAGTGGTAGTTCACCCCTCCACTTT. It specifies CASSPGLSGSSPLHF.

The sample holds one count of this clonotype. The chain is built from TRBV11-2 and TRBJ2-2; no firm D call. This CDR3 spans 15 amino acids. V was cut by 2 bases and J by 2 bases, with 9 bases left in between. Germline V CDR1 and CDR2: SGHAT, FQNNGV. CDR3 region: CASSLTQINTGELFF. CDR3 nucleotides: TGTGCCAGCAGCTTAACCCAGATAAACACCGGGGAGCTGTTTTTT.

This clonotype was detected only a few times. In DNA, the CDR3 is TGTGCCAGCAGCTTAGTAAGGTTGTCTAGCGGGAGTTGGAATGAGCAGTTCTTC. Amino acids: CASSLVRLSSGSWNEQFF. The genes are TRBV7-2 and TRBJ2-1; 10 nucleotides line up with TRBD2. Germline-derived CDR1 and CDR2 are SGHTA and FQGNSA. The CDR3 contains 18 residues. The V segment lost 1 base and the J segment 7 bases; nucleotides outside the gene matches: 13.

This chain joins TRBV5-1 and TRBJ2-1; D tentatively fits TRBD1 or TRBD2 (5 bases each). The V gene's germline CDR1 is SGHRS and CDR2 YFSETQ. Trimming pared 3 bases from V and 6 bases from J, leaving 13 bases between. This CDR3 spans 14 amino acids. CDR3 nucleotide sequence: TGCGCCAGCAGCTCACGGGGCAGGGTCAATGAGCAGTTCTTC. Translated: CASSSRGRVNEQFF.

This clonotype was counted ten times or more. The rearrangement uses TRBV7-2 and TRBJ1-2; possible D gene TRBD1, 6 bases. The CDR3 runs to 13 residues. Trimming took off 8 bases at V and 2 bases at J, with 12 bases between the two ends. Germline values: CDR1 SGHTA, CDR2 FQGNSA. The CDR3 sequence is CASRSTGNYGYTF. The CDR3 nucleotides read TGTGCCAGCCGGTCCACAGGGAACTATGGCTACACCTTC.

The rearrangement joins TRBV20-1 to TRBJ2-1; 7 bases agree with TRBD2. J gave up 5 bases and V 3 bases, and 7 bases lay outside the gene matches. CDR1 and CDR2 (germline): DFQATT, SNEGSKA (reference sequence). This CDR3 contains 14 residues. The CDR3: CSASGRRGNNEQFF. The CDR3 DNA follows: TGCAGTGCTAGTGGTCGGCGGGGGAACAATGAGCAGTTCTTC.

This clonotype appeared a few times. The chain has TRBV12-3 or TRBV12-4 and TRBJ2-6; a weak D match, TRBD1 (6 bases). This CDR3 has 14 amino acids. The germline V and J ends were trimmed by 6 bases and 2 bases, with 8 bases remaining between them. This CDR3 is CASSRTAGANVLTF. CDR3 in DNA: TGTGCCAGCAGCCGGACAGCTGGGGCCAACGTCCTGACTTTC.

This clonotype has only one observation. The chain uses TRBV29-1 and TRBJ2-3; D is uncertain. This CDR3 has 13 amino acids. V lost 5 bases and J lost 0, with 9 bases in between. Looked up from germline, CDR1 is SQVTM and CDR2 is ANQGSEA. The CDR3 nucleotides read TGCAGCGTTAGTGGGCCCAGCACAGATACGCAGTATTTT. Translated, it gives CSVSGPSTDTQYF.

This clonotype was observed a few times. The rearrangement uses TRBV7-2 and TRBJ1-4; tentatively, D is TRBD1 (6 bases). V lost 2 bases and J 7 bases, leaving 14 bases between the germline ends. Germline lookup yields CDR1 SGHTA and CDR2 FQGNSA. This CDR3 contains 15 residues. CDR3 amino acids: CASSLKSGGGEKLFF. CDR3 DNA: TGTGCCAGCAGCTTAAAGTCTGGGGGCGGTGAAAAACTGTTTTTT.

This clonotype occurred a few times. V gene TRBV7-2 combines with J gene TRBJ2-7; tentative D call: TRBD1 (7 bases). Germline V gene lookup returns CDR1 SGHTA and CDR2 FQGNSA. The CDR3 has 14 amino acids. V was shortened by 6 bases and J by 0 bases, with 12 bases between the two germline ends. The CDR3 DNA sequence: TGTGCCAGCAGACGCGGGACAGACTCCTACGAGCAGTACTTC. This translates into CASRRGTDSYEQYF.

The chain recombines TRBV6-6 with TRBJ2-7; 8 bases align to TRBD2. The CDR3 has 15 amino acids. The junction had 13 bases not matched to a gene; V was cut back by 5 bases and J by 7 bases. CDR1 and CDR2 (germline): MNHNY, SVGAGI (reference sequence). CDR3: CASSIAGMLYNEQYF. The CDR3 DNA reads as TGTGCCAGCAGTATAGCGGGAATGTTGTACAATGAGCAGTACTTC.

The chain carries TRBV24-1 and TRBJ2-3; TRBD2 matches at 7 bases. The CDR3 is 16 residues long. Germline V gives CDR1 KGHDR, CDR2 SFDVKD. The J segment lost 1 base and the V segment lost 4 bases, leaving 7 bases of the junction unmatched. This CDR3 is CATSDPRDYRTDTQYF. CDR3 coding DNA: TGTGCCACCAGTGACCCCCGGGACTACCGCACAGATACGCAGTATTTT.

V and J are TRBV7-8 and TRBJ1-1; TRBD1 is a possible D gene (5 bases). This CDR3 region has 15 residues. Trimming left V 5 bases short and J 0 bases short, with 13 bases between. Germline V CDR1 and CDR2: SGHVS, FQNEAQ. The CDR3 is CASSRRQLLNTEAFF. The DNA of the CDR3 is TGTGCCAGCAGCCGAAGACAGCTACTGAACACTGAAGCTTTCTTT.

The CDR3 region is CASGDREDTQYF. The CDR3 bases are TGTGCCAGCGGCGACAGGGAGGATACGCAGTATTTT. The chain carries TRBV6-5 and TRBJ2-3; 7 nucleotides line up with TRBD1. V shed 8 bases, J shed 6 bases, and the junction held 5 bases outside the gene matches. The CDR3 consists of 12 residues. Germline V lookup: CDR1 MNHEY, CDR2 SVGAGI.

The V gene is TRBV28, the J gene TRBJ2-3; D is unclear. This CDR3 has 13 residues. Trimming took off 7 bases at V and 3 bases at J, with 11 bases between the two ends. Germline V CDR1 and CDR2: MDHEN, SYDVKM. CDR3 coding DNA: TGTGCCAGCACTCCAGGTGGGACAGATACGCAGTATTTT. This gives the protein CASTPGGTDTQYF.

The gene calls are TRBV11-2 and TRBJ2-7; D is ambiguous. Germline-derived CDR1 and CDR2 are SGHAT and FQNNGV. V shed 5 bases and J shed 5 bases, with 10 bases lying between them. This CDR3 has 12 residues. CDR3 nucleotides: TGTGCCAGCAGCCAAAGACCACACGAGCAGTACTTC. This translates into CASSQRPHEQYF.